The 16 T cell receptor beta chains reported below all come from one sample, sequenced in a study of PD-L1 blockade in urothelial cancer. Using immunoSEQ multiplex PCR, the repertoire was profiled, and TCRdb retains in-frame clones only, with some absent. The top ten hold about 15% of the sample, which has 55,000 to 80,000 clones, approximately 86% seen once. The sample's time point: pretreatment peripheral blood. Sequences were derived from PBMCs, sampled around atezolizumab (anti-PD-L1) treatment. The receptor set was obtained from a man in his fifties or sixties with urothelial cancer.

CDR3 nucleotide sequence: TGTGCCAGCAGCTCTACAGGGGTTCACTACGAGCAGTACTTC. It codes for CASSSTGVHYEQYF. The gene calls are TRBV7-9 and TRBJ2-7; 7 bases line up with TRBD1. V lost 4 bases, J lost 3 bases, and 6 bases stayed unmatched. This CDR3 is built from 14 residues. Germline-derived CDR1 and CDR2 are SEHNR and FQNEAQ (reference sequence).

This chain links TRBV6-5 with TRBJ2-7; TRBD1 agrees at 7 bases. The CDR3 totals 13 residues. CDR1 MNHEY and CDR2 SVGAGI come from the germline V gene. V was pared by 2 bases and J by 3 bases, with 1 base of the junction left unmatched. CDR3 residues: CASSYRQGYEQYF. The CDR3, as DNA: TGTGCCAGCAGTTACCGACAGGGCTACGAGCAGTACTTC.

The V and J genes are TRBV5-1 and TRBJ2-7; a weak D match, TRBD1 (6 bases). The CDR3 is 14 amino acids. Trimming removed 3 bases at V and 5 bases at J, with 15 bases between. Germline CDR1 reads SGHRS; CDR2 reads YFSETQ. The DNA for the CDR3 is TGCGCCAGCAGCTGGGAACAGGGAAACCACGAGCAGTACTTC. It translates to CASSWEQGNHEQYF.

J is TRBJ1-4 and V is TRBV11-2; D may be TRBD1 (5 bases). This CDR3 has 14 residues. Between the trimmed V and J ends, which lost 5 bases and 7 bases, there was a span of 14 bases. The V gene's germline CDR1 is SGHAT and CDR2 FQNNGV. As DNA, the CDR3 is TGTGCCAGCAGCCAGCGACAGATTACTGAAAAACTGTTTTTT. This codes for CASSQRQITEKLFF.

This clone was detected a few times. The chain uses TRBV18 and TRBJ1-2; the D is unclear. The germline V gene has CDR1 KGHSH and CDR2 LQKENI. Trimming stripped 3 bases from V and 0 bases from J, with 11 bases between. The CDR3 extends over 15 amino acids. CDR3 DNA sequence: TGTGCCAGCTCACCCCGGGAGAGTGCTAACTATGGCTACACCTTC. It is translated as CASSPRESANYGYTF.

This chain connects TRBV6-6 to TRBJ2-7, with 8 bases matching TRBD1. This CDR3 comprises 15 residues. CDR1 MNHNY and CDR2 SVGAGI come from the germline V gene (reference sequence). Trimming at V came to 4 bases and at J to 4 bases, leaving 9 bases not matched to a gene. The CDR3 sequence: CASSSTNDRGYEQYF. The CDR3 DNA reads TGTGCCAGCAGTTCCACAAATGACAGGGGTTACGAGCAGTACTTC.

The chain recombines TRBV5-1 with TRBJ2-7, with 8 positions matching TRBD1. V shed 5 bases, J shed 5 bases, and the junction held 12 bases outside the gene matches. The V gene's germline CDR1 is SGHRS and CDR2 YFSETQ. The CDR3 sequence is 15 residues long. CDR3 sequence (DNA): TGCGCCAGCAGGATTCTGCTGGACAGGGAAAACGAGCAGTACTTC. This translates into CASRILLDRENEQYF.

V is TRBV7-2 and J is TRBJ1-2, with 8 bases fitting TRBD1. Looked up from germline, CDR1 is SGHTA and CDR2 is FQGNSA. The CDR3 extends over 15 amino acids. V shed 5 bases and J 0 bases; nucleotides not matched to a gene: 5. The CDR3 loop reads CASSPTGGANYGYTF. CDR3 nucleotide sequence: TGTGCCAGCAGCCCCACAGGGGGTGCTAACTATGGCTACACCTTC.

The genes are TRBV6-6 and TRBJ2-3, with a weak D call TRBD2 (6 bases). This CDR3 region has 14 residues. CDR1 MNHNY and CDR2 SVGAGI come from the germline V gene (reference sequence). Trimming stripped 5 bases from V and 5 bases from J, with 14 bases between. CDR3 DNA sequence: TGTGCCAGCAGTCGCGGACTGGGGGGAGATACGCAGTATTTT. It yields the protein CASSRGLGGDTQYF.

In nucleotides, the CDR3 is TGTGCCAGCAGCTTACTAGGGACACTACAAGACGAGCAGTACTTC. It yields the protein CASSLLGTLQDEQYF. The V call is TRBV7-9, the J call TRBJ2-7, with a possible D match to TRBD1 (6 bases). The CDR3 totals 15 residues. Germline CDR1 SEHNR, CDR2 FQNEAQ (reference sequence). Trimming removed 2 bases from V and 5 bases from J, with 16 bases in between.

J is TRBJ2-3 and V is TRBV6-5; 11 bases map to TRBD2. Germline V gives CDR1 MNHEY, CDR2 SVGAGI. This CDR3 spans 15 amino acids. The J segment lost 7 bases and the V segment lost 6 bases, leaving 9 bases of the junction unmatched. The CDR3 DNA is TGTGCCAGCAGACCGAATAGCGGGGGGGCGAATACGCAGTATTTT. It encodes CASRPNSGGANTQYF.

This sequence joins TRBV19 and TRBJ2-3, with TRBD2 matching over 8 bases. V gave up 4 bases and J gave up 1 base; unmatched junction bases: 7. From germline, CDR1 is LNHDA and CDR2 SQIVND (reference sequence). The CDR3 has 16 amino acids. Here the CDR3 reads CASSRGSGARTDTQYF. CDR3 DNA sequence: TGTGCCAGTAGTAGAGGTAGCGGGGCCCGCACAGATACGCAGTATTTT.

The chain carries TRBV6-1 and TRBJ1-2; tentatively, D is TRBD1 (6 bases). Germline lookup yields CDR1 MNHNS and CDR2 SASEGT. This CDR3 comprises 15 residues. Deletions cut 1 base from V and 2 bases from J, with 11 bases between. The CDR3 DNA is TGTGCCAGCAGTGAAGGGGCCGGACAGAACTATGGCTACACCTTC. Its protein product is CASSEGAGQNYGYTF.

This chain's CDR3 is CASSLVTREAGYTF. CDR3 coding DNA: TGTGCCAGCAGCTTAGTGACTAGGGAGGCTGGCTACACCTTC. This chain connects TRBV7-9 to TRBJ1-2; no clear D. The CDR3 loop spans 14 amino acids. The germline V gene encodes CDR1 SEHNR and CDR2 FQNEAQ (reference sequence). V was trimmed by 1 base and J by 7 bases, leaving 13 bases between them.

The V gene is TRBV7-3, the J gene TRBJ2-2; 8 nucleotides match TRBD1. V was pared by 0 bases and J by 4 bases, with 4 bases of the junction left unmatched. The CDR3 sequence is 16 residues long. Germline CDR1 reads SGHTA; CDR2 reads FQGTGA. Here the CDR3 reads CASSLTGDRTTGELFF. The CDR3 DNA is TGTGCCAGCAGCTTAACGGGGGACAGGACCACCGGGGAGCTGTTTTTT.

The rearrangement joins TRBV19 to TRBJ2-7, with TRBD2 matching 11 bases. V trimming: 5 bases; J trimming: 2 bases; junction bases outside the gene matches: 20. The CDR3 spans 20 residues. Germline values: CDR1 LNHDA, CDR2 SQIVND (reference sequence). This CDR3 is CASSGRPPGTSGYATYEQYF. The CDR3 coding sequence is TGTGCCAGTAGTGGCCGCCCCCCCGGGACTAGCGGCTATGCAACCTACGAGCAGTACTTC.